The clone carrying this TCR beta chain was seen at least ten times. Its matching antigen is unknown. TCRdb re-called the 5' RACE reads with MiXCR, one entry per CDR3 protein. The sample lists about 53,000 distinct CDR3 sequences, around 24% seen once, with about 3% in the top ten. Purified naive CD4+ T cells were depleted of CD25+ Tregs. Trimming cost V 4 bases and J 2 bases, with 17 bases left between them. This CDR3 is 16 amino acids long. Germline V gives CDR1 SGHRS, CDR2 YFSETQ. Study findings and constraints: Tumor Tregs overlapped most with tumor, then blood, naive CD4+ cells.

Sequenced: tumor-infiltrating naive CD4+ T cells sorted from the breast tumor. Subset specified: naive CD4+ T cells, CD4+CD45RA+CD25-. The chain couples TRBV5-1 to TRBJ2-3; D is perhaps TRBD1 (6 bases). The receptor was derived from a female donor with breast cancer. CDR3 sequence: CASSPGVTGDTDTQYF. Written as DNA, the CDR3 is TGCGCCAGCAGCCCCGGAGTGACAGGAGACACAGATACGCAGTATTTT.